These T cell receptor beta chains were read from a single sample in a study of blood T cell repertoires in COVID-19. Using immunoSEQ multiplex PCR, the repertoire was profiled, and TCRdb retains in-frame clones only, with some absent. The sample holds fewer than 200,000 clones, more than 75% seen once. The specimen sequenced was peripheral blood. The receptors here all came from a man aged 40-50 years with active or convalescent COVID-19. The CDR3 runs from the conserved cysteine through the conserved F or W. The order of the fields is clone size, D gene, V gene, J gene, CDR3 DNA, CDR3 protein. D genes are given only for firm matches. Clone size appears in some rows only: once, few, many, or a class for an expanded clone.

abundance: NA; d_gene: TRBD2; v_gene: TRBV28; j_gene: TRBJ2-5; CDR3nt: TGTGCCAGCAGTTTAGAACTAGCGGTACAAGAGACCCAGTACTTC; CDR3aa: CASSLELAVQETQYF
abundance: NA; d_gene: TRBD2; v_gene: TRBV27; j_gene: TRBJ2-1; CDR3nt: TGTGCCAGCAGTTCGCCTCGTAGCGGGATAATACTCCGGGTGGGTGAGCAGTTCTTC; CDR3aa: CASSSPRSGIILRVGEQFF
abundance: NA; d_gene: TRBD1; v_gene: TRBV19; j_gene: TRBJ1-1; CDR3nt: TGTGCCAGTGGGGGACAGGGAGGCACTGAAGCTTTCTTT; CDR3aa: CASGGQGGTEAFF
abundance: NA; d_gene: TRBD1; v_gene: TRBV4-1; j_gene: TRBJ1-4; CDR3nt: TGCGCCAGCAGCCAGGGACAGGGTAGGGGTGAAAAACTGTTTTTT; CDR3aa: CASSQGQGRGEKLFF
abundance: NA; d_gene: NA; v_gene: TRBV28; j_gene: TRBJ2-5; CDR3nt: TGTGCCAGCAACCTGAGGGGGGAGACCCAGTACTTC; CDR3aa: CASNLRGETQYF
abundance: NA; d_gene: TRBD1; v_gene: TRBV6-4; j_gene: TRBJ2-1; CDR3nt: TGTGCCAGCAGTGCAGGGGGCCACAATGAGCAGTTCTTC; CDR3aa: CASSAGGHNEQFF
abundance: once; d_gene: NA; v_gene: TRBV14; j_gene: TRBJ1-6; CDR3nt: TGTGCCAGCAGCCAACCAAGGGGGAGCCCCTATAATTCACCCCTCCACTTT; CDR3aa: CASSQPRGSPYNSPLHF
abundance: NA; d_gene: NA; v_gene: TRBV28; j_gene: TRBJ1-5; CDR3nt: TGTGCCAGCAGGAGTGGGGGCAGCAATCAGCCCCAGCATTTT; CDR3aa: CASRSGGSNQPQHF
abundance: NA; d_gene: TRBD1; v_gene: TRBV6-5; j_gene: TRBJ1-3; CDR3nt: TGTGCCAGCACTGGACAGGAAGCTGGAAACACCATATATTTT; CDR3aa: CASTGQEAGNTIYF
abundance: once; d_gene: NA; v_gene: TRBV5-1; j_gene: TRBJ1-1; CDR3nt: TGCGCCAGCAGCGGCTGGACATCAATGAACACTGAAGCTTTCTTT; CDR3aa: CASSGWTSMNTEAFF
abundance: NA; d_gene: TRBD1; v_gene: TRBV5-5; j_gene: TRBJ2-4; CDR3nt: TGTGCCAGCAGCTTACAGGGGGCAGCGGACATTCAGTACTTC; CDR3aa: CASSLQGAADIQYF
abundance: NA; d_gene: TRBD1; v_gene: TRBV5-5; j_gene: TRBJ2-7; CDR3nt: TGTGCCAGCAGCGCCGGGACAGGGCGCTACGAGCAGTACTTC; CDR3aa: CASSAGTGRYEQYF
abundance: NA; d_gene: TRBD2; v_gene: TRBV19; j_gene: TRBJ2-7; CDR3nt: TGTGCCAGTAGTATGGTACTAGCGGGAACCTACGAGCAGTACTTC; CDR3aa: CASSMVLAGTYEQYF
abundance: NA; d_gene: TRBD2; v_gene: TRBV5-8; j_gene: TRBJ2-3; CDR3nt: TGTGCCAGCAGCCCCATAACCGGGACTAGCGGGGGCCGCAGCACAGATACGCAGTATTTT; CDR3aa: CASSPITGTSGGRSTDTQYF
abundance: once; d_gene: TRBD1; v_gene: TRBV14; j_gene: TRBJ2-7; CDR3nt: TGTGCCAGCAGCCACCCGACAGGGCTCTCATCTCCTTATTCCTACGAGCAGTACTTC; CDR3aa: CASSHPTGLSSPYSYEQYF
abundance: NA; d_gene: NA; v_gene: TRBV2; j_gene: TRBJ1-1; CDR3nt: TGTGCCAGCAGAGATCCAGGGGAGACTGAAGCTTTCTTT; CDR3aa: CASRDPGETEAFF